This T cell receptor (beta chain) derives from a study of cytomegalovirus exposure and HLA in healthy donors (TCRdb year 2017). Some background on the complete study: According to an earlier analysis of around 600 of the donors, some 180 million T cells yielded approximately 120 million unique TCR beta sequences and 276 Gb of sequence data. An early release covering approximately 600 HLA-typed donors comprised about 310 gigabases of sequencing data and around 80 million unique TCR sequences. Of the roughly 400 genotyped donors, 65% to 90% were placed in the genetic ancestry cluster associated with self-reported Caucasian donors. The study aimed to test whether signatures of past pathogen exposure could be identified by cataloging public T cell receptors. The study used immunosequencing to profile the T cell repertoires of 666 subjects and linked those repertoires to cytomegalovirus serostatus. Along with the approximately 700-subject first cohort, a separate validation cohort of 120 different subjects was used. To predict cytomegalovirus infection status, the study combined high-throughput TCR immunosequencing, statistical association of individual TCRs with disease status, and machine learning. A later analysis re-analyzed previously published TCR beta repertoires from roughly 630 donors and added high-resolution HLA genotyping to study TCR occurrence patterns. Rather than drawing on any new phenotypic data, the later analysis identified candidate immune exposures from TCR beta sequences and the way those sequences occurred across donors. To decide whether each TCR beta V gene segment behaved as functional or pseudogenic, an earlier analysis of some 540 of the donors relied on high-throughput TCR beta sequencing. Donor age, sex, ethnicity and CMV serostatus were compiled alongside the repertoire data. A later genetic analysis took genome-wide SNP genotypes for about 65% of the 666 donors and used that subset as a discovery cohort. All discovery cohort repertoires had been generated using a single sequencing platform. HLA typing included class I and class II loci at four-digit resolution. The number of typed donors differed by locus: roughly 620-640 for A, B, C, DRB1 and DQB1; 500 to 550 for DQA1; about 600 for DPA1; and roughly 450 for DPB1. Because of strong linkage in the cohort, five DR-DQ haplotypes were treated as single units for association and clustering. Among almost 400 genotyped donors of the cohort, an average of approximately 240,000 unique TCR beta nucleotide sequences were sequenced per donor, roughly a sixth of them non-productive.

From cysteine to phenylalanine, the CDR3 is 12 amino acids long. The CDR3 DNA has 36 bases and is translated from base 1. The V and J ends are trimmed by 6 bases and 1 base, leaving 6 bases between them. The germline V gene provides CDR1 MNHEY and CDR2 SVGAGI. The investigation overall reported the following: The study listed 164 TCR beta chains as associated with cytomegalovirus. The cohort was sequenced for TCR beta chains only, and without alpha or paired-chain data the features that could be detected were limited. Several of the top co-occurrence clusters appeared to be linked to parvovirus B19, influenza, CMV and Epstein-Barr virus, according to a later analysis. Three of the identified cytomegalovirus-associated TCR beta chains were confirmed in vitro to be specific for cytomegalovirus antigens. Most CMV-associated TCR beta chains appeared to be HLA-restricted in a later analysis, and the HLA associations seemed to be driven largely by CMV exposure. Because counts were too low, seventeen rarely observed V segments, including chromosome 9 orphons, were excluded from the earlier analysis of a few hundred of the donors. In both the original and validation cohorts, the classifier was reported to diagnose cytomegalovirus status with high specificity and sensitivity. V-gene and J-gene trimming of TCR beta chains was associated with a missense DCLRE1C variant in a later genetic analysis, and the association was replicated in an independent cohort. In an earlier analysis of roughly 560 of the donors, most TCR beta V segments were observed in productive rearrangements about 90% or about 30% of the time, broadly matching IMGT annotations. Roughly uniform sequencing depth across donors was assumed in presence/absence analyses, although this assumption may not hold. Some IMGT-functional V segments, including TRBV6-2 and TRBV6-3, could not be told apart with the 87-base-pair reads, so those segments were excluded. A group of highly shared sequence variants was considered likely to be a technical artifact of the sequencing pipeline. Specific HLA alleles were associated with 18,000 or so TCR beta sequences at a false discovery rate of 0.05 in a later analysis. It was suggested by the authors that the approach could potentially be generalized to other disease states and immunological phenotypes. Immune exposure information for the cohort was limited to CMV serostatus. In a later genetic analysis, fewer N-insertions in productive TCRs were reported among donors in an Asian-associated ancestry cluster than the approximately 630-donor mean. A later analysis found that HLA-associated TCR beta chains were more clonally expanded and had lower generation probabilities than equally common non-associated chains. A further reported finding was that TCR beta sequences accurately predicted the HLA-A and HLA-B alleles for most subjects in the first cohort. Linkage disequilibrium might explain the correlated functional status among segregating V segments, but an unknown experimental factor could not be ruled out. According to a later analysis, TCR association rates differed among HLA loci, with DRB1 alleles showing the most associated TCRs and HLA-C alleles showing the fewest. Most TCR sequences were observed very rarely across donors, whereas some public TCRs were present in many individuals. When HLA alleles, especially DR and DQ, strongly co-occurred, TCR associations were difficult to assign to individual alleles. Because HLA typing was unavailable for some donors at each locus, only the typed subset was used in association tests.

In total, approximately 700 healthy bone marrow donors made up the cohort. All cohort members were sampled while nominally healthy, although unrecorded immune exposures were likely present. The donor tested CMV seronegative and was one of the 352 seronegative cohort members. Each donor provided a peripheral blood sample, and peripheral blood mononuclear cells were used for TCR beta sequencing. Genomic DNA extraction from the blood cell samples was performed with the Qiagen DNeasy Blood Extraction Kit. In its sample, this clone was seen a few times. It lacks a known antigen. The record has no base qualities; no much larger clone is one base away. Receptor libraries were prepared by the immunoSEQ multiplex PCR assay. For the multiplex PCR, a mixture combining 60 forward primers for TCR Vbeta segments and 13 reverse primers for TCR Jbeta segments was used. The CDR3 region of rearranged TCR beta genes was amplified from genomic DNA with a multiplex PCR assay. The amplified TCR beta libraries were sequenced on the Illumina HiSeq System as 87-base-pair reads. In the source study's methods: A later analysis counted around 72 million unique TCR beta chains across the 666 repertoires, and some 11 million of these chains were shared by at least two donors. A nearest-neighbor algorithm error-corrected the raw reads and collapsed the reads into unique sequences, merging closely related sequences to remove PCR and sequencing errors. V, D and J gene segments were assigned by aligning CDR3 sequences to IMGT reference sequences. For a sequence to be retained, a match of at least six nucleotides was required to both a V gene segment and a J gene segment. Rearrangements were classified as productive when the CDR3 lacked stop codons and remained in frame with V and J, and all other rearrangements were classified as non-productive. CDR3 was defined by IMGT convention, running from the second conserved V-encoded cysteine to the conserved J-encoded phenylalanine. In an earlier analysis of 550 to 650 of the donors, sequences lacking an unambiguous match to a single V gene segment were excluded. An earlier analysis of fewer than 750 of the donors called V segments functional above 56.7% productive rearrangements and segregating when the between-donor standard deviation exceeded 5%. A statistical classification framework was built to diagnose cytomegalovirus status from the catalog of TCR beta chain sequences. A later analysis assigned V and J genes by comparing TCR nucleotide sequences with IMGT/GENE-DB human TR gene sequences. Using the TCRdist pipeline, a later analysis assigned CDR3 sequences along with most-parsimonious VDJ recombination scenarios. A later analysis defined each TCR beta chain by its CDR3 amino acid sequence plus V-gene family, and excluded reads lacking a unique V-gene family. To address suspected cross-contamination and a sequencing artifact, a later analysis removed around 600 highly shared, low-generation-probability nucleotide sequences. For each public chain, a later analysis derived a clonal expansion index from normalized ranks of inferred template counts within each repertoire. In a later analysis, generation probabilities were computed using a VDJ recombination model fitted to out-of-frame rearrangements, and the results were checked against IGoR. A later analysis scored TCR-TCR, TCR-HLA and TCR-CMV co-occurrence with hypergeometric tests, applying a repertoire-size bias correction to TCR pairs. In a later analysis, false discovery rates were estimated by permuting HLA or CMV assignments 20 times. In a later analysis, co-occurring TCRs were grouped using DBSCAN, with TCRdist sequence similarity added in when clustering inside HLA-allele-positive subsets. Repertoires with fewer than 30,000 or more than 120,000 public chains were left out of co-occurrence clustering, as were a handful of repertoires with anomalous nucleotide sharing. TCRdb limited this immuneACCESS table to in-frame rearrangements with V and J called. A share of clones is missing; checked studies link under half to unresolved V genes, and the rest is unexplained. D and trimming were read from the DNA, whereas the V and J calls and clone size are those reported in that table. The table for this sample lists about 220,000 clones; 76% of them were counted only once. The ten largest clones take up 0.63% of the sample.

Sequencing was performed on PBMCs. The chain employs TRBV6-5 and TRBJ1-1; TRBD1 could be the D gene, as 6 bases match. This receptor was taken from a young man in good health and CMV-seronegative. CDR3 reads: CASRGQNTEAFF. The base sequence is TGTGCCAGCAGGGGACAGAACACTGAAGCTTTCTTT.